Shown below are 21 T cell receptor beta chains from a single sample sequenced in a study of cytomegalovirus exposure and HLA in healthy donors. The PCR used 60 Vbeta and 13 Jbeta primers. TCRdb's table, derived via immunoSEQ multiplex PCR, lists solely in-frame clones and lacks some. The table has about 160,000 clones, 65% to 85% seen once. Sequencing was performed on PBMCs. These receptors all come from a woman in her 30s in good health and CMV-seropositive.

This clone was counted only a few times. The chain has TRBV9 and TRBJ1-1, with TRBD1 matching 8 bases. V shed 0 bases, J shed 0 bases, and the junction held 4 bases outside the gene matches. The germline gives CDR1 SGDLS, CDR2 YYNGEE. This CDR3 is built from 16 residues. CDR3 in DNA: TGTGCCAGCAGCGTAGACGGACAGGGACTGAACACTGAAGCTTTCTTT. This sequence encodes CASSVDGQGLNTEAFF. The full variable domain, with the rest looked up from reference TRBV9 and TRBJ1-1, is DSGVTQTPKHLITATGQRVTLRCSPRSGDLSVYWYQQSLDQGLQFLIQYYNGEERAKGNILERFSAQQFPDLHSELNLSSLELGDSALYFCASSVDGQGLNTEAFFGQGTRLTVV.

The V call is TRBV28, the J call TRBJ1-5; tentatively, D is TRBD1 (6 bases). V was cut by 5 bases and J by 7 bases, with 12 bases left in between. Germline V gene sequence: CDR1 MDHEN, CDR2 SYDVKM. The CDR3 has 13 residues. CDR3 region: CASSPEGDQPQHF. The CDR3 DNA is TGTGCCAGCAGTCCCGAGGGGGACCAGCCCCAGCATTTT.

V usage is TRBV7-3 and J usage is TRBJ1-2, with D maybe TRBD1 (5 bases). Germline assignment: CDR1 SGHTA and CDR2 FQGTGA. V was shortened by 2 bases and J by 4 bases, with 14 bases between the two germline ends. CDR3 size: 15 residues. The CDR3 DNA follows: TGTGCCAGCAGCTTATTTCAGGGATCGAGCTATGGCTACACCTTC. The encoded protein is CASSLFQGSSYGYTF.

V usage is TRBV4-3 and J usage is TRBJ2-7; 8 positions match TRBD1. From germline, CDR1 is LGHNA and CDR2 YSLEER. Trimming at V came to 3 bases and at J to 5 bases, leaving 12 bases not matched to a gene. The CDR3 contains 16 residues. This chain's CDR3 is CASSHEGRTGFHEQYF. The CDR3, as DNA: TGCGCCAGCAGCCATGAGGGAAGGACAGGGTTCCACGAGCAGTACTTC.

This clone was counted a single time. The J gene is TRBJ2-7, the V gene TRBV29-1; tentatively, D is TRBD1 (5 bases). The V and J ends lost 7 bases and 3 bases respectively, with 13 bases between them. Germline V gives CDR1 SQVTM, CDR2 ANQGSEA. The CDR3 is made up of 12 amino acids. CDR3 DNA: TGCAGCGCTAAGACAGTCCGCTACGAGCAGTACTTC. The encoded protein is CSAKTVRYEQYF.

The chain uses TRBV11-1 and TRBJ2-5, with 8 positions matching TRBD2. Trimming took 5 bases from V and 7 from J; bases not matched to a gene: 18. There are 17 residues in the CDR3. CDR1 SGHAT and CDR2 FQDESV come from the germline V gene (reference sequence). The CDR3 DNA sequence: TGTGCCAGCAGCCGAGCCAGCGCGGGGGGAATTGTTCGGACCCAGTACTTC. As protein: CASSRASAGGIVRTQYF.

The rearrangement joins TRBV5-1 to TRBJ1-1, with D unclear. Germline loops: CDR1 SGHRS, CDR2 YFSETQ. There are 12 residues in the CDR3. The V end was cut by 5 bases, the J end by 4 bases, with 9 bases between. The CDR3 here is CASSRGSTEAFF. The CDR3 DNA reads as TGCGCCAGCAGTCGAGGGTCCACTGAAGCTTTCTTT.

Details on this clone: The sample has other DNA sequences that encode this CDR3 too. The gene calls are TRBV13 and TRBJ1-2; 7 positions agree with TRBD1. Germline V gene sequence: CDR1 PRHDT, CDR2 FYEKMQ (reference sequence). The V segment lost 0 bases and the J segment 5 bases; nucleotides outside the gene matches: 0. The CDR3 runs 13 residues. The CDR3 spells CASSLGQGYGYTF. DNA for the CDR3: TGTGCCAGCAGCTTAGGACAGGGGTATGGCTACACCTTC.

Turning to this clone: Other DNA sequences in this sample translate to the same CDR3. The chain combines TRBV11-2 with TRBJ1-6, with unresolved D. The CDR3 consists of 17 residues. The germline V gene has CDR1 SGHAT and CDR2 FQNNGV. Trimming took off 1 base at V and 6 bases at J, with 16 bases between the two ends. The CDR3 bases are TGTGCCAGCAGCTTAGTTTACCCGCGCTCCCCTAATTCACCCCTCCACTTT. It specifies CASSLVYPRSPNSPLHF.

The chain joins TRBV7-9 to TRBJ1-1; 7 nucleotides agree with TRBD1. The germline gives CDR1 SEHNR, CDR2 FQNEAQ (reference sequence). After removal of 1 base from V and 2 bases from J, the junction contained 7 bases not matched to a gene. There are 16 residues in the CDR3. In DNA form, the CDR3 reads TGTGCCAGCAGCTTAGGAGGGGGGACAGATAACACTGAAGCTTTCTTT. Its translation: CASSLGGGTDNTEAFF.

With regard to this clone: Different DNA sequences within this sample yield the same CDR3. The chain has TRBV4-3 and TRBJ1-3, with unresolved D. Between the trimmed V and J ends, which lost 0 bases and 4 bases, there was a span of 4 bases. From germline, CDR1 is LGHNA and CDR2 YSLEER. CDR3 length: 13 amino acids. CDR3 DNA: TGCGCCAGCAGCCAAGACAGGGGAAACACCATATATTTT. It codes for CASSQDRGNTIYF.

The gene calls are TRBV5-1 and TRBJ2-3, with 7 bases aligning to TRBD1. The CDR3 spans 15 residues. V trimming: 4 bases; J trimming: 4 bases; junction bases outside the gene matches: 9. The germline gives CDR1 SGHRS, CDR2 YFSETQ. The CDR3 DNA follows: TGCGCCAGCAGCCCACAGGGGAATTACGCAGATACGCAGTATTTT. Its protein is CASSPQGNYADTQYF.

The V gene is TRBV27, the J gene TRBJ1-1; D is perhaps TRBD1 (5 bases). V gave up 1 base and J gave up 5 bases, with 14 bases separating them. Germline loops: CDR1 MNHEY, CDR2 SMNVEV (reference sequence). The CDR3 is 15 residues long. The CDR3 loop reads CASSLFRSGGTEAFF. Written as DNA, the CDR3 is TGTGCCAGCAGTTTATTCCGGTCGGGGGGAACTGAAGCTTTCTTT.

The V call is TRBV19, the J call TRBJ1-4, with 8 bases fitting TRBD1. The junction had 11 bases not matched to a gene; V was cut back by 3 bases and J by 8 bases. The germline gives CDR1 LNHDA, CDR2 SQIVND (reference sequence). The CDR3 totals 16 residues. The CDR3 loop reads CASSIHGQGLEEKLFF. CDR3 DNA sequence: TGTGCCAGTAGTATCCATGGACAGGGCCTAGAAGAAAAACTGTTTTTT.

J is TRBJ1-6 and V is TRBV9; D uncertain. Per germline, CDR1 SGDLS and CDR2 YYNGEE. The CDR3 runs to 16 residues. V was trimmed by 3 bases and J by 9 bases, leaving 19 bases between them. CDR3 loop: CASSAYPSAGGSPLHF. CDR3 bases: TGTGCCAGCAGCGCCTATCCCTCAGCCGGAGGTTCACCCCTCCACTTT.

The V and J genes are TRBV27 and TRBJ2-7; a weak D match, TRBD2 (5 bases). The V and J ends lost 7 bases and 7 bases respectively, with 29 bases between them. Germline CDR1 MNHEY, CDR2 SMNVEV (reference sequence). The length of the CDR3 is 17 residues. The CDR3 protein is CASTHTPWERELREQYF. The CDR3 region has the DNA TGTGCCAGCACTCATACCCCATGGGAACGGGAACTACGAGAGCAGTACTTC.

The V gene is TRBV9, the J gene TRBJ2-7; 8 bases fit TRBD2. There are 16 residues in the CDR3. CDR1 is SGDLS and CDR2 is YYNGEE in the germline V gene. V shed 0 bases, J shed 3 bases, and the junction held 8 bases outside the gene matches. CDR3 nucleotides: TGTGCCAGCAGCGTAGTTAGTTCGGGGGGGCTCTACGAGCAGTACTTC. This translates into CASSVVSSGGLYEQYF.

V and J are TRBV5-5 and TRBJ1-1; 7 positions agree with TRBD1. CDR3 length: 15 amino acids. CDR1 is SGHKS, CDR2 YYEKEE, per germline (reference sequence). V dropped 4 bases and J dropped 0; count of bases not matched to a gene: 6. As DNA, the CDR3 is TGTGCCAGCAGCATCGAGACAGGGATGAACACTGAAGCTTTCTTT. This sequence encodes CASSIETGMNTEAFF.

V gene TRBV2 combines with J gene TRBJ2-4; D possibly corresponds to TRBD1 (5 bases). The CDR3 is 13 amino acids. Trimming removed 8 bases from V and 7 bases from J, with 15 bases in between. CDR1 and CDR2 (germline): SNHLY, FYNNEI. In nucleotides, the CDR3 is TGTGCCAGCGCTCTGGGGCAGGGCAACATTCAGTACTTC. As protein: CASALGQGNIQYF.

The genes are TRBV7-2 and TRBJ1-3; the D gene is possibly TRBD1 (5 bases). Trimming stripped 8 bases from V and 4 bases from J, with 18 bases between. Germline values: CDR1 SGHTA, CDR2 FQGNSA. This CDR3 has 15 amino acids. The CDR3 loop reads CASQDLEGQGNTIYF. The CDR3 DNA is TGTGCCAGCCAAGACCTGGAGGGGCAGGGAAACACCATATATTTT.

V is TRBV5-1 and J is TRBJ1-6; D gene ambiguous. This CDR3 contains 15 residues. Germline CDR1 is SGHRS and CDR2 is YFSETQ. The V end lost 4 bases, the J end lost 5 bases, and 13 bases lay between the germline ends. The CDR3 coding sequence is TGCGCCAGCAGCCCCGGACGGACTAATAATTCACCCCTCCACTTT. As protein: CASSPGRTNNSPLHF.